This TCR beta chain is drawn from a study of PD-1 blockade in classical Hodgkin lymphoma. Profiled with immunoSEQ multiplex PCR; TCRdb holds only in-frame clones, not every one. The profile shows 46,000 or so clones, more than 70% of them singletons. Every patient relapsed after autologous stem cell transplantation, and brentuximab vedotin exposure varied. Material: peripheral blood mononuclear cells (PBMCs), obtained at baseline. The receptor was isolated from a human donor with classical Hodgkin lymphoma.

CDR3 nucleotide sequence: TGTGCCAGCGGAGAACCGGGACACGGGAATGAAAAACTGTTTTTT. Protein: CASGEPGHGNEKLFF. The rearrangement joins TRBV28 to TRBJ1-4; tentatively, D is TRBD1 (6 bases). Germline CDR1 reads MDHEN; CDR2 reads SYDVKM. CDR3 size: 15 residues. V was clipped by 8 bases and J by 5 bases, with 18 bases between them. The full variable domain, rest sourced from reference TRBV28 and TRBJ1-4, is DVKVTQSSRYLVKRTGEKVFLECVQDMDHENMFWYRQDPGLGLRLIYFSYDVKMKEKGDIPEGYSVSREKKERFSLILESASTNQTSMYLCASGEPGHGNEKLFFGSGTQLSVL.